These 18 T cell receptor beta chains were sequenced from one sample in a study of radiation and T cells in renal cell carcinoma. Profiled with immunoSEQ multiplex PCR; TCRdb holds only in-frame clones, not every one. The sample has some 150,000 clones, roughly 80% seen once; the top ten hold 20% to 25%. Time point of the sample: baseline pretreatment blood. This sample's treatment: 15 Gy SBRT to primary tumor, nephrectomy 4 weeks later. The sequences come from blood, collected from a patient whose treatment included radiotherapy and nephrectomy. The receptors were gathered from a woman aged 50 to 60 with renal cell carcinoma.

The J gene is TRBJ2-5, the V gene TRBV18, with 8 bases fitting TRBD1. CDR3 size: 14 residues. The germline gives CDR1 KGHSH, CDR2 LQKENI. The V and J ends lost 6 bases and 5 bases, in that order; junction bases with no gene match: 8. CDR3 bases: TGTGCCAGCTCTCTAGGACAGGGTTGGGAGACCCAGTACTTC. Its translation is CASSLGQGWETQYF.

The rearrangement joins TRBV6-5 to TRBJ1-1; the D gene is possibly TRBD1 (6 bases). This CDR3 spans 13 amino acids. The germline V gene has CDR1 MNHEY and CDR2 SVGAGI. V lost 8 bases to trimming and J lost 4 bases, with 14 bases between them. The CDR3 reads CASRGLRSTEAFF. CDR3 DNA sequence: TGTGCCAGCCGGGGGCTTCGAAGCACTGAAGCTTTCTTT.

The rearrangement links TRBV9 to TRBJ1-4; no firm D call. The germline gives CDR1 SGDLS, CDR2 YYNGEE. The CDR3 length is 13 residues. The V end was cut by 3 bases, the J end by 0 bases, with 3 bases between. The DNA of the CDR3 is TGTGCCAGCAGCGGTGCAACTAATGAAAAACTGTTTTTT. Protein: CASSGATNEKLFF.

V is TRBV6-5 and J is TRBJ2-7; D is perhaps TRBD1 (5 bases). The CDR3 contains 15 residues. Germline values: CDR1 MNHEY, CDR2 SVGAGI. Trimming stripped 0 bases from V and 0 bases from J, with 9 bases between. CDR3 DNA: TGTGCCAGCAGTTACTCGCAGGGATTCTCCTACGAGCAGTACTTC. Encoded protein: CASSYSQGFSYEQYF.

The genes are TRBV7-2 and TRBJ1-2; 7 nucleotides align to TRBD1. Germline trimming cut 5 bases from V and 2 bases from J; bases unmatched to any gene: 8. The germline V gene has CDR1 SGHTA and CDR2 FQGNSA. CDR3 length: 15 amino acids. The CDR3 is CASSLTGDANYGYTF. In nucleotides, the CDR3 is TGTGCCAGCAGCCTCACAGGGGACGCAAACTATGGCTACACCTTC.

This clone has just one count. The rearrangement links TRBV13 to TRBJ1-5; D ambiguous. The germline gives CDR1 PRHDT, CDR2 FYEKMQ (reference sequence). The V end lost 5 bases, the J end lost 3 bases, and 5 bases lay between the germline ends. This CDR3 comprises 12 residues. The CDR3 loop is CASSANNQPQHF. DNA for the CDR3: TGTGCCAGCAGCGCCAACAATCAGCCCCAGCATTTT.

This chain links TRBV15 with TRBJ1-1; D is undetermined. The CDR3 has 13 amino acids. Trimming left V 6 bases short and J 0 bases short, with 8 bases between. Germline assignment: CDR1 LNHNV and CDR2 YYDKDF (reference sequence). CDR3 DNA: TGTGCCACCAGTGTAGACCTGAACACTGAAGCTTTCTTT. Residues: CATSVDLNTEAFF.

CDR3 in amino acids: CASAPLTPDTIYF. The DNA for the CDR3 is TGCGCCAGCGCCCCCCTTACTCCGGACACCATATATTTT. V usage is TRBV5-1 and J usage is TRBJ1-3; D is undetermined. The CDR3 runs 13 residues. Between the trimmed V and J ends, which lost 7 bases and 8 bases, there was a span of 16 bases. From germline, CDR1 is SGHRS and CDR2 YFSETQ. The full variable domain, in which reference TRBV5-1 and TRBJ1-3 provide the parts outside the CDR3, is KAGVTQTPRYLIKTRGQQVTLSCSPISGHRSVSWYQQTPGQGLQFLFEYFSETQRNKGNFPGRFSGRQFSNSRSEMNVSTLELGDSALYLCASAPLTPDTIYFGEGSWLTVV.

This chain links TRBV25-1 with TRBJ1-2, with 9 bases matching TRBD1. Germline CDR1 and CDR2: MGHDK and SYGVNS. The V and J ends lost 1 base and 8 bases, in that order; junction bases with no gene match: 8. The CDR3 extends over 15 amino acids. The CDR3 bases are TGTGCCAGCAGTGAATCGTACAGGGGGCTTGTAGGCTACACCTTC. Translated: CASSESYRGLVGYTF.

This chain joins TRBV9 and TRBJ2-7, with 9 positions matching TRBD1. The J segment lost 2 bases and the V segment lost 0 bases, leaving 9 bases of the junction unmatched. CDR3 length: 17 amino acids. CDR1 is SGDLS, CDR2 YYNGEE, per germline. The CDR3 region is CASSVGTGTGYTYEQYF. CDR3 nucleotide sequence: TGTGCCAGCAGCGTAGGTACCGGGACAGGGTACACCTACGAGCAGTACTTC.

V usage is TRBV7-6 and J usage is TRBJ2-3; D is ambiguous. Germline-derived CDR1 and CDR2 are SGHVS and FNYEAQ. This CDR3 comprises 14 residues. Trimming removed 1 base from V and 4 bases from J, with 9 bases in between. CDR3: CASSLGAASDTQYF. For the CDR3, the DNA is TGTGCCAGCAGCTTAGGGGCAGCCTCAGATACGCAGTATTTT.

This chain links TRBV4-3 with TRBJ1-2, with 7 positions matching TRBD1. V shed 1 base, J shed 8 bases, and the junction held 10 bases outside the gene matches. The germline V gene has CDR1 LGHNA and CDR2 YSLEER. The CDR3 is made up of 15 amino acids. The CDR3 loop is CASSQAYGQEGGYTF. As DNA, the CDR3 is TGCGCCAGCAGCCAAGCCTATGGACAGGAGGGGGGCTACACCTTC.

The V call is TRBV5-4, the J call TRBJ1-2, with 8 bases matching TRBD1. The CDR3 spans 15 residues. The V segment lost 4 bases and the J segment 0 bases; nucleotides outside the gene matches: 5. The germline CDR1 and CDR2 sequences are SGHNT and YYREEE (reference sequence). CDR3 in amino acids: CASSPTTGANYGYTF. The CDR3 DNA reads TGTGCCAGCAGCCCAACGACAGGGGCTAACTATGGCTACACCTTC.

This CDR3 is CASSVGDRASEAFF. The DNA for the CDR3 is TGCGCCAGCAGCGTAGGGGACAGGGCCTCTGAAGCTTTCTTT. The chain uses TRBV5-1 and TRBJ1-1; 9 bases are shared with TRBD1. CDR1 and CDR2 (germline): SGHRS, YFSETQ. V lost 4 bases and J lost 6; bases outside the gene matches: 7. CDR3 length: 14 amino acids.

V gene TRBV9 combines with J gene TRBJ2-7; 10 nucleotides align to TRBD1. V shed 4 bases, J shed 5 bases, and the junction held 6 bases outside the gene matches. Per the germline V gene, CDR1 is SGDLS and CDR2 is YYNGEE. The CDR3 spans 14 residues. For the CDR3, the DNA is TGTGCCAGCAGCCCCCGACAGGGGGCTGACGAGCAGTACTTC. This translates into CASSPRQGADEQYF. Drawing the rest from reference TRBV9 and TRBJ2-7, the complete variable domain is DSGVTQTPKHLITATGQRVTLRCSPRSGDLSVYWYQQSLDQGLQFLIQYYNGEERAKGNILERFSAQQFPDLHSELNLSSLELGDSALYFCASSPRQGADEQYFGPGTRLTVT.

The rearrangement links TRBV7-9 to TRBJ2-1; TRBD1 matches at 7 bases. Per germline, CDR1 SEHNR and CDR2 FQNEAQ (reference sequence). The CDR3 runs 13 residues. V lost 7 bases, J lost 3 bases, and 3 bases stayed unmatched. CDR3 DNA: TGTGCCAGCACCCGGGACAGCTACAATGAGCAGTTCTTC. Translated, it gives CASTRDSYNEQFF.

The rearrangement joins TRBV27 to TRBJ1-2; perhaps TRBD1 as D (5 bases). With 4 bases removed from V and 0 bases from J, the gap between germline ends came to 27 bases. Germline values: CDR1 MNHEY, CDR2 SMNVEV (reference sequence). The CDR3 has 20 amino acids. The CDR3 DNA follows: TGTGCCAGCAGTTCCTGGACAAGGGCCTTGATGCGTGAAGCTAACTATGGCTACACCTTC. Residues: CASSSWTRALMREANYGYTF.

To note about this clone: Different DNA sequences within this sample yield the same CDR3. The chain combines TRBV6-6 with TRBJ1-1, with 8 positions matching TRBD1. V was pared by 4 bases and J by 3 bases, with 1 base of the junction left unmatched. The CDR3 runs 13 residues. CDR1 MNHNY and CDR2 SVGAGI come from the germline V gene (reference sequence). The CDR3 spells CASSLTGDTEAFF. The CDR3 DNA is TGTGCCAGCAGTTTGACAGGGGACACTGAAGCTTTCTTT.